These 11 T cell receptor beta chains were sequenced from one sample in a study of blood T cell repertoires in COVID-19. Sequencing was performed with immunoSEQ multiplex PCR; in TCRdb, only in-frame clones are kept and a portion is missing. This table has roughly 150,000 clones, 88% appearing once. Sequenced input: peripheral blood. The receptor source for this set is a man aged 45 to 65 who had recovered from COVID-19.

V gene TRBV10-1 combines with J gene TRBJ2-1; tentative D call: TRBD1 (6 bases). The germline V gene encodes CDR1 WNHNN and CDR2 SYGVQD (reference sequence). V gave up 6 bases and J gave up 1 base, with 13 bases separating them. There are 15 residues in the CDR3. The CDR3 sequence: CASSRPGQSYNEQFF. For the CDR3, the DNA is TGCGCCAGCAGCCGGCCGGGACAATCCTACAATGAGCAGTTCTTC.

This clone has only a few counts. The chain carries TRBV5-5 and TRBJ1-1; D unresolved. The CDR3 covers 15 residues. V dropped 0 bases and J dropped 0 bases, with 9 bases sitting between them. Germline CDR1 and CDR2: SGHKS and YYEKEE (reference sequence). CDR3 DNA: TGTGCCAGCAGCTTGGCCAGCGGCTTGAACACTGAAGCTTTCTTT. It encodes CASSLASGLNTEAFF.

This chain links TRBV6-5 with TRBJ1-2; D is uncertain. The CDR3 has 14 residues. Trimming removed 5 bases from V and 5 bases from J, with 15 bases in between. Per germline, CDR1 MNHEY and CDR2 SVGAGI. CDR3 loop: CASSPDGPGYGYTF. The CDR3 region has the DNA TGTGCCAGCAGTCCCGACGGACCGGGGTATGGCTACACCTTC.

As concerns this clone: The same CDR3 can be traced to other DNA sequences in this sample. The chain links TRBV5-1 to TRBJ2-3, with D unclear. This CDR3 spans 12 amino acids. CDR1 is SGHRS and CDR2 is YFSETQ in the germline V gene. The V end lost 0 bases, the J end lost 6 bases, and 5 bases lay between the germline ends. CDR3 coding DNA: TGCGCCAGCAGCTTGGCGTCGGATACGCAGTATTTT. This sequence encodes CASSLASDTQYF. Together with reference TRBV5-1 and TRBJ2-3, the CDR3 gives the full variable domain: KAGVTQTPRYLIKTRGQQVTLSCSPISGHRSVSWYQQTPGQGLQFLFEYFSETQRNKGNFPGRFSGRQFSNSRSEMNVSTLELGDSALYLCASSLASDTQYFGPGTRLTVL.

This clone occurred once. The chain joins TRBV18 to TRBJ2-7; 9 bases are shared with TRBD1. The germline V gene encodes CDR1 KGHSH and CDR2 LQKENI. CDR3 length: 15 amino acids. V lost 1 base and J lost 4; bases outside the gene matches: 5. The CDR3 protein is CASSPLGQGQYEQYF. The CDR3 coding sequence is TGTGCCAGCTCACCACTGGGACAGGGCCAGTACGAGCAGTACTTC.

J is TRBJ1-1 and V is TRBV27; the D is unclear. Germline-derived CDR1 and CDR2 are MNHEY and SMNVEV (reference sequence). There are 14 residues in the CDR3. V lost 0 bases and J lost 1, with 6 bases in between. In DNA form, the CDR3 reads TGTGCCAGCAGTTTATCGTGGCAGAACACTGAAGCTTTCTTT. This codes for CASSLSWQNTEAFF.

The rearrangement uses TRBV28 and TRBJ1-5; 12 bases are shared with TRBD1. The CDR3 consists of 19 residues. In germline, CDR1 is MDHEN, CDR2 SYDVKM. Trimming at V came to 2 bases and at J to 2 bases, leaving 10 bases not matched to a gene. The CDR3 DNA follows: TGTGCCAGCAGTTTAAGAGGGACAGGGGGCTTTAGGCGCAATCAGCCCCAGCATTTT. Amino acid sequence: CASSLRGTGGFRRNQPQHF.

The chain recombines TRBV25-1 with TRBJ2-7, with D hard to call. V was pared by 4 bases and J by 6 bases, with 7 bases between. The CDR3 totals 11 residues. Germline V gene data show CDR1 as MGHDK and CDR2 as SYGVNS. In DNA form, the CDR3 reads TGTGCCAGCAGTGGACTGTTCGAGCAGTACTTC. Amino acids: CASSGLFEQYF.

In this sample, this clone turned up once. The chain links TRBV5-4 to TRBJ2-7; 14 nucleotides match TRBD2. This CDR3 contains 16 residues. V was clipped by 4 bases and J by 2 bases; unmatched bases: 5. Germline CDR1 and CDR2: SGHNT and YYREEE (reference sequence). The CDR3 region has the DNA TGTGCCAGCAGCCAGGGACTAGCGGGGGTAACCTACGAGCAGTACTTC. This codes for CASSQGLAGVTYEQYF.

The chain joins TRBV6-5 to TRBJ2-3; 8 bases fit TRBD2. The germline CDR1 and CDR2 sequences are MNHEY and SVGAGI. The CDR3 has 15 residues. V gave up 6 bases and J gave up 2 bases; unmatched junction bases: 7. CDR3 in DNA: TGTGCCAGCAGCTCGGGAGGGTCACCCACAGATACGCAGTATTTT. This gives the protein CASSSGGSPTDTQYF.

The chain carries TRBV2 and TRBJ2-7; possible D gene TRBD2, 6 bases. Looked up from germline, CDR1 is SNHLY and CDR2 is FYNNEI. The CDR3 sequence is 12 residues long. The V and J ends lost 1 base and 7 bases respectively, with 8 bases between them. CDR3 protein: CASSEDSGEQYF. CDR3 DNA sequence: TGTGCCAGCAGTGAAGACAGCGGGGAGCAGTACTTC.